The 32 T cell receptor beta chains below come from one sample, sequenced in a study of blood T cell repertoires in COVID-19. The assay was immunoSEQ multiplex PCR, and TCRdb's table has in-frame clones only and misses some. Of 95,000 to 100,000 clones listed, about 90% are singletons. Sequenced material: peripheral blood. Receptors were obtained from a man aged 50-59 years with acute or convalescent COVID-19.

This clone was observed once. The rearrangement joins TRBV7-6 to TRBJ1-1; 8 bases agree with TRBD1. CDR1 and CDR2 (germline): SGHVS, FNYEAQ. After removal of 1 base from V and 5 bases from J, the junction contained 9 bases not matched to a gene. The CDR3 spans 16 residues. DNA for the CDR3: TGTGCCAGCAGCTTAGAAGGACAGGGAAGTTGGACTGAAGCTTTCTTT. Translated: CASSLEGQGSWTEAFF.

The table lists this clone with a count of one. The chain combines TRBV3-1 (or the pseudogene TRBV3-2) with TRBJ1-1; 10 bases line up with TRBD1. In germline, CDR1 is LGHDT, CDR2 YNNKEL (reference sequence). V gave up 6 bases and J gave up 0 bases; unmatched junction bases: 4. This CDR3 has 15 residues. The CDR3 nucleotides read TGTGCCAGCAGTGGACAGGGGGGCATGAACACTGAAGCTTTCTTT. This encodes CASSGQGGMNTEAFF.

This chain uses TRBV19 with TRBJ1-5; perhaps TRBD1 as D (6 bases). Germline-derived CDR1 and CDR2 are LNHDA and SQIVND (reference sequence). The CDR3 loop spans 13 amino acids. V was trimmed by 6 bases and J by 7 bases, leaving 13 bases between them. The CDR3 is CASSQGYRQPQHF. Written as DNA, the CDR3 is TGTGCCAGTAGCCAGGGGTATCGACAGCCCCAGCATTTT. The full variable domain, with the rest looked up from reference TRBV19 and TRBJ1-5, is DGGITQSPKYLFRKEGQNVTLSCEQNLNHDAMYWYRQDPGQGLRLIYYSQIVNDFQKGDIAEGYSVSREKKESFPLTVTSAQKNPTAFYLCASSQGYRQPQHFGDGTRLSIL.

This clone showed up just once. The CDR3 nucleotides read TGTGCCAGCAGTCGACAGGGCTACGAGCAGTACTTC. Translation gives CASSRQGYEQYF. The chain recombines TRBV2 with TRBJ2-7; 7 nucleotides agree with TRBD1. V lost 5 bases to trimming and J lost 3 bases; unmatched junction nucleotides: 1. Per germline, CDR1 SNHLY and CDR2 FYNNEI. The CDR3 runs to 12 residues.

This chain connects TRBV3-1 (or the pseudogene TRBV3-2) to TRBJ2-2, with D possibly TRBD2 on 5 matching bases. The CDR3 is 15 amino acids. V shed 3 bases and J shed 0 bases, with 8 bases lying between them. The germline CDR1 and CDR2 sequences are LGHDT and YNNKEL (reference sequence). CDR3: CASSQWETNTGELFF. CDR3 nucleotides: TGTGCCAGCAGCCAGTGGGAGACGAACACCGGGGAGCTGTTTTTT.

V and J are TRBV10-3 and TRBJ2-5, with 9 bases that match TRBD2. After removal of 10 bases from V and 2 bases from J, the junction contained 11 bases not matched to a gene. Germline V gene data show CDR1 as ENHRY and CDR2 as SYGVKD. CDR3 length equals 15 residues. The CDR3 protein is CATGMGSGGQETQYF. In DNA, the CDR3 is TGTGCCACGGGAATGGGTAGCGGGGGACAAGAGACCCAGTACTTC.

This chain connects TRBV7-2 to TRBJ1-1, with 9 bases matching TRBD1. This CDR3 spans 15 amino acids. CDR1 is SGHTA, CDR2 FQGNSA, per germline. Trimming removed 3 bases from V and 4 bases from J; junction bases left unmatched: 6. The CDR3 DNA reads as TGTGCCAGCAGCTTTAGTTGGACAGGGGTCACTGAAGCTTTCTTT. Translated: CASSFSWTGVTEAFF.

J is TRBJ2-1 and V is TRBV12-2; the D segment call TRBD2 is taken from the table without a DNA check. TRBV12-2 is labeled a pseudogene. This CDR3 spans 16 amino acids. The CDR3 region is CASRLDGLAGYNEQFF. The CDR3 nucleotides read TGTGCAAGTCGCTTAGACGGACTAGCGGGGTACAATGAGCAGTTCTTC.

This rearrangement joins TRBV18 to TRBJ1-3, with D possibly being TRBD1 (5 bases). The CDR3 has 15 amino acids. Between the trimmed V and J ends, which lost 6 bases and 4 bases, there was a span of 16 bases. The germline V gene has CDR1 KGHSH and CDR2 LQKENI. The CDR3 loop reads CASSPGGGRGNTIYF. CDR3 bases: TGTGCCAGCTCGCCCGGGGGGGGACGAGGAAACACCATATATTTT.

The chain combines TRBV9 with TRBJ2-3, with 10 bases aligning to TRBD2. V dropped 3 bases and J dropped 0; count of bases not matched to a gene: 4. CDR1 is SGDLS and CDR2 is YYNGEE in the germline V gene. This CDR3 spans 16 amino acids. CDR3 in DNA: TGTGCCAGCAGCGCCCGAGCGGGGGGGAGCACAGATACGCAGTATTTT. This translates into CASSARAGGSTDTQYF.

The chain combines TRBV11-3 with TRBJ2-2, with 7 nucleotides matching TRBD2. V lost 10 bases, J lost 0 bases, and 8 bases stayed unmatched. Germline V gene data show CDR1 as SGHNT and CDR2 as YENEEA. The CDR3 is 15 residues long. The CDR3 protein is CANRLSGANTGELFF. The CDR3 DNA is TGTGCCAACAGACTAAGCGGGGCGAACACCGGGGAGCTGTTTTTT.

The chain joins TRBV9 to TRBJ2-5; the D gene is possibly TRBD2 (6 bases). This CDR3 has 14 amino acids. From germline, CDR1 is SGDLS and CDR2 YYNGEE. V was clipped by 0 bases and J by 4 bases, with 10 bases between them. Here the CDR3 DNA reads TGTGCCAGCAGCGTAGCCGGGGGAGGAGAGACCCAGTACTTC. As protein: CASSVAGGGETQYF.

The V call is TRBV6-1, the J call TRBJ1-6; D gene unclear. Trimming shortened V by 1 base and J by 12 bases, and 10 bases separated the two germline ends. The germline V gene encodes CDR1 MNHNS and CDR2 SASEGT. The length of the CDR3 is 13 residues. The CDR3 sequence: CASSEVEGLPLHF. Here the CDR3 DNA reads TGTGCCAGCAGTGAAGTGGAGGGTCTACCCCTCCACTTT.

V and J are TRBV7-2 and TRBJ1-2; D is perhaps TRBD1 (5 bases). The CDR3 loop spans 13 amino acids. Germline V lookup: CDR1 SGHTA, CDR2 FQGNSA. Trimming removed 1 base at V and 7 bases at J, with 10 bases between. This CDR3 reads CASSLGRAGGYTF. CDR3 DNA: TGTGCCAGCAGCTTAGGCAGGGCAGGTGGCTACACCTTC.

A note on this clone: The junction differs from germline at one of its ends, possibly a read error. The chain recombines TRBV3-1 (or the pseudogene TRBV3-2) with TRBJ2-7, with D possibly TRBD2 on 5 matching bases. The germline gives CDR1 LGHDT, CDR2 YNNKEL (reference sequence). The CDR3 consists of 12 residues. The CDR3 nucleotides are TGTGCCAGCACCCAAGAGGGCCAGGAGCAGTACTTC. Translation gives CASTQEGQEQYF.

This chain joins TRBV7-8 and TRBJ2-3, with D tentatively TRBD2 (5 bases). V was clipped by 7 bases and J by 2 bases, with 13 bases between them. The CDR3 runs 14 residues. Germline V gives CDR1 SGHVS, CDR2 FQNEAQ. The CDR3 nucleotides are TGTGCCAGCACCCGGGGAGCTTACACAGATACGCAGTATTTT. This sequence encodes CASTRGAYTDTQYF.

The rearrangement joins TRBV19 to TRBJ1-1, with 8 bases lining up with TRBD1. Germline V lookup: CDR1 LNHDA, CDR2 SQIVND (reference sequence). J lost 7 bases, V lost 3 bases, and 4 bases had no gene match. CDR3 size: 13 residues. CDR3 DNA: TGTGCCAGTAGTATTTCGACAGGGGTTGAAGCTTTCTTT. This codes for CASSISTGVEAFF.

The J gene is TRBJ2-3, the V gene TRBV5-1; D not certain. The CDR3 sequence is 14 residues long. V gave up 0 bases and J gave up 4 bases, with 9 bases separating them. Germline V gene lookup returns CDR1 SGHRS and CDR2 YFSETQ. CDR3 bases: TGCGCCAGCAGCTTGGACAAAGTCGCAGATACGCAGTATTTT. This encodes CASSLDKVADTQYF.

V gene TRBV3-1 (or the pseudogene TRBV3-2) combines with J gene TRBJ2-7, with D tentatively TRBD1 (6 bases). The germline V and J ends were trimmed by 4 bases and 5 bases, with 9 bases remaining between them. There are 12 residues in the CDR3. CDR1 and CDR2 (germline): LGHDT, YNNKEL (reference sequence). The CDR3 here is CASSLQGHEQYF. The DNA of the CDR3 is TGTGCCAGCAGCCTCCAGGGGCACGAGCAGTACTTC.

J is TRBJ2-2 and V is TRBV7-6, with 7 bases that match TRBD1. Germline assignment: CDR1 SGHVS and CDR2 FNYEAQ. This CDR3 contains 15 residues. Trimming cost V 3 bases and J 5 bases; bases outside gene matches: 6. Here the CDR3 DNA reads TGTGCCAGCAGCTTGTGGACAGGAGCGACCGGGGAGCTGTTTTTT. Translated, it gives CASSLWTGATGELFF.

This clone was recorded once. The rearrangement links TRBV19 to TRBJ2-2; 8 nucleotides match TRBD2. CDR1 and CDR2 from the germline V gene are LNHDA and SQIVND (reference sequence). The V segment lost 0 bases and the J segment 3 bases; nucleotides outside the gene matches: 6. The CDR3 has 17 residues. The CDR3 is CASSIERAGADTGELFF. CDR3 in DNA: TGTGCCAGTAGTATAGAGCGAGCGGGGGCCGACACCGGGGAGCTGTTTTTT. Complete variable domain (other parts from reference TRBV19 and TRBJ2-2): DGGITQSPKYLFRKEGQNVTLSCEQNLNHDAMYWYRQDPGQGLRLIYYSQIVNDFQKGDIAEGYSVSREKKESFPLTVTSAQKNPTAFYLCASSIERAGADTGELFFGEGSRLTVL.

The rearrangement uses TRBV30 and TRBJ2-2; possibly TRBD1 for D (5 bases). The CDR3 contains 12 residues. CDR1 and CDR2 from the germline V gene are GTSNPN and SVGIG (reference sequence). V was clipped by 4 bases and J by 6 bases, with 9 bases between them. The CDR3, as DNA: TGTGCCTGGAACAAGGGGCCCGGGGAGCTGTTTTTT. Translating it yields CAWNKGPGELFF.

The V gene is TRBV6-6, the J gene TRBJ1-1; D possibly corresponds to TRBD1 (6 bases). CDR1 is MNHNY, CDR2 SVGAGI, per germline (reference sequence). There are 16 residues in the CDR3. The V end was cut by 6 bases, the J end by 5 bases, with 22 bases between. This chain's CDR3 is CASRHAVGGADTEAFF. The DNA for the CDR3 is TGTGCCAGCAGACACGCTGTCGGGGGGGCTGATACTGAAGCTTTCTTT.

The chain is built from TRBV6-5 and TRBJ2-7; 10 bases are a match to TRBD1. The CDR3 spans 13 residues. V lost 6 bases to trimming and J lost 2 bases; unmatched junction nucleotides: 1. Germline CDR1 is MNHEY and CDR2 is SVGAGI. CDR3: CASRTGGAYEQYF. The DNA for the CDR3 is TGTGCCAGCAGGACAGGGGGCGCCTACGAGCAGTACTTC.

The chain uses TRBV14 and TRBJ1-4, with D uncertain. Trimming removed 8 bases from V and 4 bases from J, with 14 bases in between. This CDR3 has 14 amino acids. From germline, CDR1 is SGHDN and CDR2 FVKESK. The CDR3 region is CASAPRISNEKLFF. CDR3 nucleotide sequence: TGTGCCAGCGCCCCGAGGATAAGTAATGAAAAACTGTTTTTT. The full variable domain, in which reference TRBV14 and TRBJ1-4 provide the parts outside the CDR3, is EAGVTQFPSHSVIEKGQTVTLRCDPISGHDNLYWYRRVMGKEIKFLLHFVKESKQDESGMPNNRFLAERTGGTYSTLKVQPAELEDSGVYFCASAPRISNEKLFFGSGTQLSVL.

The chain has TRBV29-1 and TRBJ1-1; D unresolved. This CDR3 comprises 12 residues. V was pared by 6 bases and J by 3 bases, with 11 bases between. CDR1 SQVTM and CDR2 ANQGSEA come from the germline V gene. The chain's CDR3 is CSVKRGDTEAFF. The DNA of the CDR3 is TGCAGCGTGAAAAGAGGAGACACTGAAGCTTTCTTT.

The chain links TRBV3-1 (or the pseudogene TRBV3-2) to TRBJ1-5; the D gene is possibly TRBD1 (6 bases). Germline CDR1 LGHDT, CDR2 YNNKEL (reference sequence). Trimming took off 0 bases at V and 1 base at J, with 10 bases between the two ends. This CDR3 comprises 16 residues. CDR3 amino acids: CASSQEGDTSNQPQHF. The CDR3 DNA sequence: TGTGCCAGCAGCCAAGAAGGGGACACAAGCAATCAGCCCCAGCATTTT.

This chain links TRBV7-2 with TRBJ2-2; D call uncertain. The CDR3 loop spans 12 amino acids. CDR1 and CDR2 from the germline V gene are SGHTA and FQGNSA. V was shortened by 3 bases and J by 8 bases, with 7 bases between the two germline ends. The CDR3 DNA follows: TGTGCCAGCAGCTTTCGAGGTGGGGAGCTGTTTTTT. Translated, it gives CASSFRGGELFF.

The chain joins TRBV7-9 to TRBJ1-2, with a tentative D call TRBD1 (6 bases). V lost 0 bases and J lost 7, with 18 bases in between. The germline V gene has CDR1 SEHNR and CDR2 FQNEAQ (reference sequence). The CDR3 spans 16 residues. The CDR3, as DNA: TGTGCCAGCAGCTTAGCGGGGGCAGGGTGGGCCGGTGGCTACACCTTC. This encodes CASSLAGAGWAGGYTF.

This chain joins TRBV7-9 and TRBJ2-1; 9 bases are shared with TRBD2. The germline CDR1 and CDR2 sequences are SEHNR and FQNEAQ (reference sequence). The CDR3 has 16 amino acids. Trimming at V came to 2 bases and at J to 4 bases, leaving 6 bases not matched to a gene. In nucleotides, the CDR3 is TGTGCCAGCAGCTTAAGGCTAGCGGGGCGGTACAATGAGCAGTTCTTC. It encodes CASSLRLAGRYNEQFF.

The chain has TRBV27 and TRBJ1-2; the match to TRBD1 covers 10 bases. V was pared by 6 bases and J by 4 bases, with 8 bases of the junction left unmatched. This CDR3 region has 15 residues. CDR1 MNHEY and CDR2 SMNVEV come from the germline V gene (reference sequence). In DNA form, the CDR3 reads TGTGCCAGCAGCTTTGGAGGGACAGGGGCCTATGGCTACACCTTC. Translated, it gives CASSFGGTGAYGYTF.

The chain joins TRBV7-8 to TRBJ1-6; a possible D gene is TRBD1 (5 bases). The germline V gene has CDR1 SGHVS and CDR2 FQNEAQ. V lost 2 bases, J lost 10 bases, and 12 bases lay in between. The CDR3 is 14 amino acids. The CDR3 coding sequence is TGTGCCAGCAGCTTACTGGGGCAGGAGTCACCCCTCCACTTT. As protein: CASSLLGQESPLHF.